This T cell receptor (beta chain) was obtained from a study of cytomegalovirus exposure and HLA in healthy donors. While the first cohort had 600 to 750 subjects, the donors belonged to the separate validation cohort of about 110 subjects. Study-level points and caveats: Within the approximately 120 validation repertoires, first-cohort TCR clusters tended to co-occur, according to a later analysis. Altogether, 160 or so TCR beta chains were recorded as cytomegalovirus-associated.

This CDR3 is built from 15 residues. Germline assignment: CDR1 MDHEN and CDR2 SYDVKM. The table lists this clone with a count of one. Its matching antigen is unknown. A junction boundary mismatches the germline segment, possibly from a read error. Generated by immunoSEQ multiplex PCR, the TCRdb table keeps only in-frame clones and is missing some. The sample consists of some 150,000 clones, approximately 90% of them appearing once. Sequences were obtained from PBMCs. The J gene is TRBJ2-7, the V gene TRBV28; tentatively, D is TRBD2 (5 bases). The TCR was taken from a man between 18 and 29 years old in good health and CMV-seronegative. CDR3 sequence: CASIFGDRASDEQYF. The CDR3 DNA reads TGTGCCAGCATTTTCGGGGATAGGGCCTCCGACGAGCAGTACTTC.